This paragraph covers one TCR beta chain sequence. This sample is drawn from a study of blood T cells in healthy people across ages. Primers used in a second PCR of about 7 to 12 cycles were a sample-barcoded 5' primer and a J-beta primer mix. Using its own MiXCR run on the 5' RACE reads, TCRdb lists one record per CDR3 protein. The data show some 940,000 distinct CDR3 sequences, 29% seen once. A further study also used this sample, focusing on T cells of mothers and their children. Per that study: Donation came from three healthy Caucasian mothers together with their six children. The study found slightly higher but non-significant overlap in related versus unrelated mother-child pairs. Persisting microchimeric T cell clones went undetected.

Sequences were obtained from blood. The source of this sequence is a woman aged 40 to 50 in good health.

This chain's CDR3 is CASSQGLQVSNQPQHF. CDR3 bases: TGCGCCAGCAGCCAAGGTCTGCAGGTTAGCAATCAGCCCCAGCATTTT. The chain uses TRBV4-3 and TRBJ1-5; D gene ambiguous. The CDR3 runs to 16 residues. CDR1 and CDR2 from the germline V gene are LGHNA and YSLEER. V shed 1 base and J shed 0 bases, with 10 bases lying between them.